The source of this TCR beta chain is a study of patients and donors after allogeneic stem cell transplantation. V lost 0 bases to trimming and J lost 2 bases; unmatched junction nucleotides: 11. The CDR3 contains 18 residues. The germline V gene encodes CDR1 LGHNA and CDR2 YSLEER. The table lists this clonotype with a few counts. TCRdb re-called the RT-PCR reads through MiXCR, storing one row per CDR3 protein. Here the sample spans roughly 200,000 distinct CDR3 sequences, around 40% being singletons. The TCR originated in a human donor who was either an allogeneic HSCT recipient or a stem cell or donor lymphocyte infusion donor (not recorded which). It is not recorded whose cells these are; they may come from a transplant donor. Sample: blood, either unsorted or a sorted T cell fraction (not recorded which). The V call is TRBV4-3, the J call TRBJ2-3; 7 bases are a match to TRBD2. CDR3: CASSQDGLAALYTDTQYF. CDR3 in DNA: TGCGCCAGCAGCCAAGATGGTCTAGCGGCCCTTTACACAGATACGCAGTATTTT.